The 21 T cell receptor beta chains below were found in one sample sequenced in a study of T cell responses to AZD1222 COVID-19 vaccine. This table comes from immunoSEQ multiplex PCR, and its TCRdb copy is limited to in-frame clones, with some not included. The sample shows about 150,000 clones, about 92% of them seen only once. The sequenced sample was peripheral blood, obtained 28 days after the second AZD1222 dose. Receptors originate from an adult who received the AZD1222 COVID-19 vaccine.

This sequence joins TRBV19 and TRBJ1-2; tentatively, D is TRBD1 (6 bases). In germline, CDR1 is LNHDA, CDR2 SQIVND (reference sequence). This CDR3 comprises 14 residues. The V and J ends lost 8 bases and 2 bases respectively, with 15 bases between them. The chain's CDR3 is CASVPGHPNYGYTF. The CDR3 DNA reads TGTGCCAGTGTACCGGGACATCCGAACTATGGCTACACCTTC.

The CDR3: CASSEQDREGYTF. The CDR3 DNA reads as TGTGCCAGCAGTGAACAGGACAGGGAAGGCTACACCTTC. The chain is built from TRBV25-1 and TRBJ1-2, with TRBD1 identical over 8 bases. The V and J ends lost 2 bases and 8 bases, in that order; junction bases with no gene match: 4. Looked up from germline, CDR1 is MGHDK and CDR2 is SYGVNS. The CDR3 has 13 residues.

J is TRBJ2-5 and V is TRBV15; 11 bases fit TRBD1. This CDR3 has 13 residues. Germline lookup yields CDR1 LNHNV and CDR2 YYDKDF (reference sequence). V lost 6 bases and J lost 5; bases outside the gene matches: 2. DNA of the CDR3: TGTGCCACCAGTCGGGACAGGGGGGAGACCCAGTACTTC. This codes for CATSRDRGETQYF.

This clone was recorded only once. This chain joins TRBV5-4 and TRBJ2-2, with a tentative D call TRBD2 (6 bases). Germline V CDR1 and CDR2: SGHNT, YYREEE (reference sequence). V was trimmed by 5 bases and J by 1 base, leaving 9 bases between them. The CDR3 spans 14 residues. The CDR3: CASRRDGNTGELFF. The DNA of the CDR3 is TGTGCCAGCAGGCGGGATGGGAACACCGGGGAGCTGTTTTTT.

This clone showed up just a few times. The chain employs TRBV6-1 and TRBJ2-1, with 8 positions matching TRBD2. This CDR3 spans 15 amino acids. Trimming removed 2 bases from V and 0 bases from J; junction bases left unmatched: 0. Germline V gene lookup returns CDR1 MNHNS and CDR2 SASEGT. This CDR3 is CASSELAGSYNEQFF. The CDR3 nucleotides are TGTGCCAGCAGTGAACTAGCGGGCTCCTACAATGAGCAGTTCTTC.

V gene TRBV2 combines with J gene TRBJ2-3; D ambiguous. This CDR3 has 12 amino acids. CDR1 is SNHLY and CDR2 is FYNNEI in the germline V gene. Trimming took off 9 bases at V and 4 bases at J, with 11 bases between the two ends. DNA of the CDR3: TGTGCCAGTAGGCCGCAGCCAGATACGCAGTATTTT. Protein sequence: CASRPQPDTQYF.

The CDR3 sequence is CASSYGNQPQHF. For the CDR3, the DNA is TGTGCCAGCAGTTACGGTAATCAGCCCCAGCATTTT. V gene TRBV12-3 or TRBV12-4 combines with J gene TRBJ1-5, with unresolved D. The CDR3 sequence is 12 residues long. The ends were cut back, 4 bases at V and 4 bases at J, with 5 bases in the middle.

The V and J genes are TRBV3-1 (or the pseudogene TRBV3-2) and TRBJ2-7; tentative D call: TRBD2 (5 bases). CDR3 length: 15 amino acids. The V and J ends lost 1 base and 1 base respectively, with 11 bases between them. Germline CDR1 reads LGHDT; CDR2 reads YNNKEL (reference sequence). CDR3 in amino acids: CASSQVPSRSYEQYF. The CDR3 DNA sequence: TGTGCCAGCAGCCAAGTGCCTAGCAGATCCTACGAGCAGTACTTC.

The chain couples TRBV12-3 or TRBV12-4 to TRBJ1-2; 8 bases match TRBD1. CDR3 length: 13 amino acids. Losses at the gene ends were 3 bases for V and 8 bases for J; bases not matched to a gene: 5. The CDR3 DNA reads TGTGCCAGCAGTTTGCTCAGGGGGCGGGGCTACACCTTC. The encoded protein is CASSLLRGRGYTF.

The rearrangement links TRBV11-3 to TRBJ2-1; 9 positions agree with TRBD2. Germline loops: CDR1 SGHNT, CDR2 YENEEA. This CDR3 region has 16 residues. The trim removed 0 bases at V and 5 bases at J, leaving 5 bases unmatched. Here the CDR3 DNA reads TGTGCCAGCAGCTTAGATCTCGCGGGAGGGAACAATGAGCAGTTCTTC. This sequence encodes CASSLDLAGGNNEQFF.

This chain links TRBV28 with TRBJ2-2; 10 positions agree with TRBD1. The CDR3 is made up of 15 amino acids. The V gene end was trimmed by 6 bases and the J gene end by 4 bases; junction bases not matched to a gene: 5. The germline V gene has CDR1 MDHEN and CDR2 SYDVKM. The CDR3 nucleotides read TGTGCCAGCAGCAGGGGACAGGGGCTCACCGGGGAGCTGTTTTTT. Translating gives CASSRGQGLTGELFF.

The rearrangement uses TRBV13 and TRBJ2-3; no clear D. CDR1 is PRHDT and CDR2 is FYEKMQ in the germline V gene (reference sequence). This CDR3 has 16 amino acids. V was cut by 1 base and J by 0 bases, with 11 bases left in between. The CDR3 DNA is TGTGCCAGCAGCTTAGTGTGGGCGGAGAGCACAGATACGCAGTATTTT. Its translation is CASSLVWAESTDTQYF.

V usage is TRBV7-2 and J usage is TRBJ1-1, with 7 positions matching TRBD1. V was clipped by 10 bases and J by 10 bases; unmatched bases: 15. Germline assignment: CDR1 SGHTA and CDR2 FQGNSA. This CDR3 spans 13 amino acids. The CDR3 loop is CATTPTGELGAFF. For the CDR3, the DNA is TGTGCCACTACACCTACAGGGGAGCTCGGAGCTTTCTTT. Together with reference TRBV7-2 and TRBJ1-1, the CDR3 gives the full variable domain: GAGVSQSPSNKVTEKGKDVELRCDPISGHTALYWYRQSLGQGLEFLIYFQGNSAPDKSGLPSDRFSAERTGGSVSTLTIQRTQQEDSAVYLCATTPTGELGAFFGQGTRLTVV.

This sequence joins TRBV29-1 and TRBJ1-1; D is unresolved. The CDR3 covers 12 residues. The germline V gene has CDR1 SQVTM and CDR2 ANQGSEA. V was shortened by 7 bases and J by 0 bases, with 9 bases between the two germline ends. CDR3 nucleotides: TGCAGCGCAAGGATTATGAACACTGAAGCTTTCTTT. This gives the protein CSARIMNTEAFF.

The chain employs TRBV7-2 and TRBJ2-2, with 8 bases lining up with TRBD2. CDR1 is SGHTA, CDR2 FQGNSA, per germline. V lost 5 bases to trimming and J lost 4 bases; unmatched junction nucleotides: 6. The CDR3 spans 15 residues. The CDR3 DNA follows: TGTGCCAGCAGCCTCGGACTAGCAGGCACCGGGGAGCTGTTTTTT. Its translation is CASSLGLAGTGELFF.

The chain links TRBV10-3 to TRBJ1-3; the D is unclear. V dropped 8 bases and J dropped 4 bases, with 6 bases sitting between them. Germline assignment: CDR1 ENHRY and CDR2 SYGVKD. This CDR3 is 11 amino acids long. CDR3 amino acids: CAISRGNTIYF. The CDR3 DNA is TGTGCCATCTCGCGGGGAAACACCATATATTTT.

This chain links TRBV7-2 with TRBJ2-3; D is perhaps TRBD1 (7 bases). Per germline, CDR1 SGHTA and CDR2 FQGNSA. V lost 5 bases, J lost 5 bases, and 14 bases lay in between. The CDR3 extends over 14 amino acids. For the CDR3, the DNA is TGTGCCAGCAGCGACTCCAGGGGGGTAGATACGCAGTATTTT. Protein: CASSDSRGVDTQYF.

The V call is TRBV28, the J call TRBJ2-2; 9 bases are shared with TRBD1. Losses at the gene ends were 3 bases for V and 4 bases for J; bases not matched to a gene: 3. Germline V CDR1 and CDR2: MDHEN, SYDVKM. CDR3 length: 15 amino acids. The CDR3: CASSLTGGSTGELFF. As DNA, the CDR3 is TGTGCCAGCAGTTTGACAGGGGGTTCCACCGGGGAGCTGTTTTTT.

V and J are TRBV12-3 or TRBV12-4 and TRBJ1-5; no firm D call. Deletions cut 7 bases from V and 6 bases from J, with 13 bases between. This CDR3 has 13 residues. The CDR3 DNA sequence: TGTGCCAGCACCCCGGGTTTGAGTCAGCCCCAGCATTTT. This codes for CASTPGLSQPQHF.

The genes are TRBV10-1 and TRBJ2-7; unclear D gene. Germline CDR1 is WNHNN and CDR2 is SYGVQD (reference sequence). Trimming took off 3 bases at V and 2 bases at J, with 8 bases between the two ends. This CDR3 contains 13 residues. CDR3 coding DNA: TGCGCCAGCAGTGAAAACCCTACCTACGAGCAGTACTTC. This translates into CASSENPTYEQYF.

The chain recombines TRBV2 with TRBJ1-2; possibly TRBD1 for D (5 bases). Trimming cost V 3 bases and J 5 bases, with 10 bases left between them. The germline V gene encodes CDR1 SNHLY and CDR2 FYNNEI. This CDR3 is 13 amino acids long. This chain's CDR3 is CASSDGGEYGYTF. In DNA form, the CDR3 reads TGTGCCAGCAGTGATGGAGGGGAGTATGGCTACACCTTC.